This T cell receptor (beta chain) was identified during a study of regulatory T cells in long-lasting Graves disease. Overall study results and limits: TRBV28, TRBJ1-2 and TRBJ2-5 were favored in persistent disease. A greater number of public clonotypes (over 2,500) was shared by persistent patients than by new patients (roughly 930).

This clonotype occurred many times. Its target is not known. Through Arm-PCR of CDR3 regions and iRepertoire HTBI primers, TCR beta libraries were built. Each CDR3 protein is one row after TCRdb ran MiXCR on the multiplex PCR reads. The sample contains about 470,000 distinct CDR3 sequences, more than 13% of which appear only once. Time point described: newly diagnosed GD, antithyroid drugs for less than 3 months. With RNA extracted from PBMCs as input, the TCR library was made. Roughly 8.2 milliliters of peripheral blood were drawn into EDTA tubes. V shed 0 bases, J shed 4 bases, and the junction held 3 bases outside the gene matches. The CDR3 length is 15 residues. Germline-derived CDR1 and CDR2 are SGHNT and YYREEE (reference sequence). The same data also went into a second study, on T cells in Graves' hyperthyroidism and ophthalmopathy. In that study: Exclusion of a patient resulted from uncontrolled infection, other autoimmune disease, pregnancy or lactation.

The clonotype was recovered from a woman aged 25 to 39 with Graves disease. The source was peripheral blood mononuclear cells (PBMCs), collected at new diagnosis, from a patient treated with antithyroid drugs. This rearrangement joins TRBV5-4 to TRBJ2-2; 7 bases align to TRBD2. The CDR3 loop reads CASSLGGGTTGELFF. The CDR3 region has the DNA TGTGCCAGCAGCTTGGGGGGAGGGACCACCGGGGAGCTGTTTTTT.